The rows below give T cell receptor beta chains drawn from one sample of a study of blood T cell repertoires in COVID-19. Some clones are missing from TCRdb's copy, which holds only in-frame ones; the method was immunoSEQ multiplex PCR. The repertoire holds approximately 160,000 clones, about 74% seen once, with roughly 8% in the top ten. Sample: peripheral blood. The receptors were gathered from a man aged 55 to 69 with acute or convalescent COVID-19. Both conserved end residues are part of each CDR3. The D gene is left open where the match is weak. Size is omitted from some rows. Given values are once, few, many or a class for expanded clones.

J gene,D gene,V gene,clone size,CDR3 DNA,CDR3 protein
TRBJ2-3,TRBD2,TRBV18,-,TGTGCCAGCTTGCGGGGGGGCCCCACAGATACGCAGTATTTT,CASLRGGPTDTQYF
TRBJ2-1,TRBD2,TRBV4-1,-,TGCGCCAGCAGCCAATTTAGCGGGGGGGCTTACAATGAGCAGTTCTTC,CASSQFSGGAYNEQFF
TRBJ2-6,TRBD1,TRBV3-1/TRBV3-2,-,TGTGCCAGCAGCAGGAAGGACAGGGATCGCTCTGGGGCCAACGTCCTGACTTTC,CASSRKDRDRSGANVLTF
TRBJ2-1,-,TRBV29-1,-,TGCAGCGTTGGGGCGAACTACAATGAGCAGTTCTTC,CSVGANYNEQFF
TRBJ1-1,-,TRBV6-5,-,TGTGCCAGCAGGATTGACAGGACTGAAGCTTTCTTT,CASRIDRTEAFF
TRBJ2-3,-,TRBV9,-,TGTGCCAGCAGCTTGACTGGAACAGATACGCAGTATTTT,CASSLTGTDTQYF
TRBJ2-7,TRBD2,TRBV12-3/TRBV12-4,once,TGTGCCAGCAGTTTTCGGGAGGCCTACGAGCAGTACTTC,CASSFREAYEQYF
TRBJ1-4,TRBD1,TRBV28,-,TGTGCCAGCAGTTTTATTGGGACAGGGAAGTTTACTAATGAAAAACTGTTTTTT,CASSFIGTGKFTNEKLFF
TRBJ2-5,-,TRBV7-8,-,TGTGCCAGCAGCTTAGCGCTCATTGGGGGGACCCAAGAGACCCAGTACTTC,CASSLALIGGTQETQYF
TRBJ2-5,TRBD2,TRBV10-3,once,TGTGCCACCTCCCGGACAGGACTAGCGGGGGGGCCCCAAGAGACCCAGTACTTC,CATSRTGLAGGPQETQYF
TRBJ1-6,TRBD1,TRBV9,-,TGTGCCAGCAGCCCAGGACAGGGGTTGAATTCACCCCTCCACTTT,CASSPGQGLNSPLHF
TRBJ2-6,-,TRBV6-2/TRBV6-3,-,TGTGCCAGCAGTTATTTTAACAGGGCCAACGTCCTGACTTTC,CASSYFNRANVLTF
TRBJ1-2,TRBD1,TRBV6-4,-,TGTGCCAGCAGCAAGTACGGGGACAGGGTTAACTATGGCTACACCTTC,CASSKYGDRVNYGYTF
TRBJ1-1,-,TRBV19,-,TGTGCCAGTAGTGCTTCGAGGGGGTCGAACACTGAAGCTTTCTTT,CASSASRGSNTEAFF
TRBJ1-1,TRBD1,TRBV19,-,TGTGCCAGTAGTGCCCATGGGACAGGGAAAACTGAAGCTTTCTTT,CASSAHGTGKTEAFF
TRBJ1-5,TRBD1,TRBV28,once,TGTGCCAGCAGTGCCCCGGGACAGGGGATCAATCAGCCCCAGCATTTT,CASSAPGQGINQPQHF
TRBJ1-1,TRBD1,TRBV6-5,-,TGTGCCAGCAGAGAGACAGGGGGCAACACTGAAGCTTTCTTT,CASRETGGNTEAFF
TRBJ2-5,-,TRBV6-2/TRBV6-3,-,TGTGCCAGCAGTTCCACCAGGGGCTTTCAAGAGACCCAGTACTTC,CASSSTRGFQETQYF
TRBJ2-5,-,TRBV12-3/TRBV12-4,-,TGTGCCAGCAGTTTATTTGAGTCTGAGACCCAGTACTTC,CASSLFESETQYF
TRBJ2-2,-,TRBV11-3,once,TGTGCCAGCAGCCCTATAACAGGATACACCGGGGAGCTGTTTTTT,CASSPITGYTGELFF
TRBJ1-1,TRBD1,TRBV11-1,once,TGTGCCAGCAGCTTCCGACAGGGGATGACTGAAGCTTTCTTT,CASSFRQGMTEAFF
TRBJ2-5,TRBD2,TRBV3-1/TRBV3-2,-,TGTGCCAGCAGCCTCCGGACTAGCGGGGGGAAAGAGACCCAGTACTTC,CASSLRTSGGKETQYF
TRBJ1-2,TRBD1,TRBV29-1,-,TGCAGCGTGGCGGGACAGGGGCATGGCTACACCTTC,CSVAGQGHGYTF
TRBJ1-1,TRBD1,TRBV12-3/TRBV12-4,-,TGTGCCAGCAGCCTGGGACAGAGTGAAGCTTTCTTT,CASSLGQSEAFF
TRBJ2-5,-,TRBV11-2,-,TGTGCCAGCAGCTTGGACTTAGGGACCCAGTACTTC,CASSLDLGTQYF
TRBJ2-7,-,TRBV5-5,-,TGTGCCAGCAGCCCGGAGGTGACGGTAGCCTACGAGCAGTACTTC,CASSPEVTVAYEQYF
TRBJ2-7,-,TRBV19,once,TGTGCCAGTAGTCCGACGTGGGCCGGATCCTACGAGCAGTACTTC,CASSPTWAGSYEQYF
TRBJ2-3,TRBD1,TRBV12-5,few,TGTGCTAGTGGTTTGAACAGGGGGAACCGAGATACGCAGTATTTT,CASGLNRGNRDTQYF
TRBJ1-6,-,TRBV9,once,TGTGCCAGCAGCGCCACAGGTCTGAGCTCCTATAATTCACCCCTCCACTTT,CASSATGLSSYNSPLHF
TRBJ1-1,-,TRBV25-1,-,TGTGCCAGCACAGGGGTGAACACTGAAGCTTTCTTT,CASTGVNTEAFF
TRBJ2-1,-,TRBV30,-,TGTGCCTGGACAGGCCGTAATGAGCAGTTCTTC,CAWTGRNEQFF
TRBJ2-1,TRBD2,TRBV5-4,-,TGTGCCAGCAGGGACCTTAGCGGGGGGGTTGACTACAATGAGCAGTTCTTC,CASRDLSGGVDYNEQFF
TRBJ2-7,TRBD1,TRBV6-5,-,TGTGCCACCGGACAGGGAAGCCACGAGCAGTACTTC,CATGQGSHEQYF
TRBJ2-3,TRBD1,TRBV27,-,TGTGCCAGCAGGTCGCCGGGACAGGGGACAGATACGCAGTATTTT,CASRSPGQGTDTQYF
TRBJ1-2,TRBD1,TRBV6-5,once,TGTGCCAGCAGTTACCGAGGGACAGCTAACTATGGCTACACCTTC,CASSYRGTANYGYTF
TRBJ1-2,TRBD1,TRBV4-2,-,TGTGCCAGCAGCCAAGCTGGGGCTACAGGGGCGGAACGCTACACCTTC,CASSQAGATGAERYTF
TRBJ1-2,-,TRBV28,-,TGTGCCAGCAGAGGGGACACCGCGAAACGTTTCTATGGCTACACCTTC,CASRGDTAKRFYGYTF
TRBJ1-1,-,TRBV19,-,TGTGCCAGTAAAGGACTGCGGGCTGAAGCTTTCTTT,CASKGLRAEAFF
TRBJ2-7,TRBD2,TRBV6-5,-,TGTGCCAGCAGTTACTCCACGGGGGGGGGCCTGGACGAGCAGTACTTC,CASSYSTGGGLDEQYF
TRBJ2-7,TRBD2,TRBV4-3,-,TGCGCCAGCAGCCAAGATCTAGGGACTAGCGGAAACTCCTACGAGCAGTACTTC,CASSQDLGTSGNSYEQYF
TRBJ1-1,-,TRBV29-1,-,TGCAGCGTTACAACAGGGTTTATAAACACTGAAGCTTTCTTT,CSVTTGFINTEAFF
TRBJ2-5,-,TRBV15,-,TGTGCCACCAGCAGAGATCCAGGACAAGAGACCCAGTACTTC,CATSRDPGQETQYF
TRBJ1-2,-,TRBV18,-,TGTGCCAGCTCACCACCGTTCCAGGCGGGTGGCTACACCTTC,CASSPPFQAGGYTF
TRBJ1-1,-,TRBV10-3,-,TGTGCCATCAGCCCGGGAGAGGGTGAAGCTTTCTTT,CAISPGEGEAFF
TRBJ1-5,-,TRBV6-5,few,TGTGCCAGCAGTCGCGGCCTTCCGGCCCAGCCCCAGCATTTT,CASSRGLPAQPQHF
TRBJ2-4,-,TRBV12-2,-,TGTGCAAGTCGCTTAGCTCCCGTAGGGGGTGAAAACATTCAGTACTTC,CASRLAPVGGENIQYF
TRBJ2-3,-,TRBV6-2/TRBV6-3,-,TGTGCCAGCAGTTACACTCTCCGGGACACCAGAAGCACAGATACGCAGTATTTT,CASSYTLRDTRSTDTQYF
TRBJ1-2,-,TRBV7-2,once,TGTGCCAGCAGCTTAGACTCGAGTAACTATGGCTACACCTTC,CASSLDSSNYGYTF
TRBJ2-1,-,TRBV7-8,-,TGTGCCAGCAGCTTTTACGGGGGCTCCTACAATGAGCAGTTCTTC,CASSFYGGSYNEQFF
TRBJ2-3,TRBD2,TRBV30,-,TGTGCCTGGAGTGGACTAGCGGGGGATACGCAGTATTTT,CAWSGLAGDTQYF
TRBJ2-7,TRBD1,TRBV2,-,TGTGCCAGAGGTCGACAGGGGGCCACATTAGACGAGCAGTACTTC,CARGRQGATLDEQYF
TRBJ2-7,-,TRBV10-3,-,TGTGCCATCAGTGGGGTGGCAGGGTCCTACGAGCAGTACTTC,CAISGVAGSYEQYF
TRBJ2-7,TRBD2,TRBV3-1/TRBV3-2,-,TGTGCCAGCAGCCCGGGAGGGGGCGAGCAGTACTTC,CASSPGGGEQYF
TRBJ2-2,-,TRBV12-3/TRBV12-4,-,TGTGCCAGCAGTTTAAGAGCCGGGGAGCTGTTTTTT,CASSLRAGELFF
TRBJ2-5,TRBD2,TRBV2,once,TGTGCCAGCAGCGATACTAGCGGGGGGCCAGGAGAGACCCAGTACTTC,CASSDTSGGPGETQYF
TRBJ2-7,-,TRBV30,-,TGTGCCTGGAGTACGGTCGGCGAGCAGTACTTC,CAWSTVGEQYF
TRBJ1-5,TRBD1,TRBV24-1,-,TGTGCCACCAGCCAAACAGGGGGCCAGCCCCAGCATTTT,CATSQTGGQPQHF
TRBJ1-3,-,TRBV6-5,once,TGTGCCAGCAGTTACCGGGGAATCTCTGGAAACACCATATATTTT,CASSYRGISGNTIYF